This entry is about one T cell receptor beta chain. This sample was taken from a study of blood T cell repertoires in COVID-19. Methods used by the authors: It was from reference gene primer amplification that nucleated cell counts were estimated. Method: immunoSEQ multiplex PCR; TCRdb's copy keeps in-frame clones and lacks some. D and trimming were read from the DNA, whereas the V and J calls and clone size are those reported in that table. This sample has tens of thousands of clones; 90% occur once, and the top ten carry about 1.5%. This CDR3 spans 17 amino acids. Trimming removed 2 bases at V and 0 bases at J, with 16 bases between. Germline assignment: CDR1 MDHEN and CDR2 SYDVKM.

This chain uses TRBV28 with TRBJ2-5; tentative D call: TRBD2 (7 bases). Material: peripheral blood. The receptor was derived from a man in his fifties with acute or convalescent COVID-19. CDR3 bases: TGTGCCAGCAGTTTAATTTTAGGGGGGGATAACCAAGAGACCCAGTACTTC. Translation: CASSLILGGDNQETQYF.